The 5 T cell receptor beta chains in this list originate from one sample, sequenced in a study of neoadjuvant nivolumab and ipilimumab in lung cancer. Data came from immunoSEQ multiplex PCR; TCRdb stores just in-frame clones and leaves some out. The sample holds tens of thousands of clones; roughly 90% are singletons and the top ten take under 2.5%. Sequenced here: peripheral blood, sampled after neoadjuvant nivolumab, alone or with ipilimumab, at or shortly before surgery. The receptors stem from an adult with non-small cell lung cancer.

This clone has a single count. CDR3 sequence: CASSLEAGYEQYF. Written as DNA, the CDR3 is TGTGCCAGCAGCTTGGAGGCAGGCTACGAGCAGTACTTC. This chain joins TRBV5-4 and TRBJ2-7; D gene uncertain. Deletions cut 0 bases from V and 3 bases from J, with 7 bases between. Germline V gives CDR1 SGHNT, CDR2 YYREEE (reference sequence). CDR3 length equals 13 residues.

The chain has TRBV6-5 and TRBJ2-5; 7 bases align to TRBD1. V shed 4 bases and J 2 bases; nucleotides not matched to a gene: 4. The CDR3 is 14 residues long. Germline-derived CDR1 and CDR2 are MNHEY and SVGAGI. The CDR3 region has the DNA TGTGCCAGCAGTTTCGGACAGGATCAAGAGACCCAGTACTTC. It translates to CASSFGQDQETQYF.

The chain joins TRBV15 to TRBJ2-7; D is ambiguous. The CDR3 totals 12 residues. Trimming removed 5 bases at V and 3 bases at J, with 8 bases between. Germline V gene lookup returns CDR1 LNHNV and CDR2 YYDKDF (reference sequence). Here the CDR3 reads CATSADGYEQYF. The CDR3, as DNA: TGTGCCACCAGCGCCGATGGCTACGAGCAGTACTTC. Combining the CDR3 with reference TRBV15 and TRBJ2-7 gives the whole variable domain DAMVIQNPRYQVTQFGKPVTLSCSQTLNHNVMYWYQQKSSQAPKLLFHYYDKDFNNEADTPDNFQSRRPNTSFCFLDIRSPGLGDTAMYLCATSADGYEQYFGPGTRLTVT.

The chain is built from TRBV7-9 and TRBJ1-2; possibly TRBD1 for D (5 bases). Trimming stripped 0 bases from V and 5 bases from J, with 19 bases between. The CDR3 loop spans 17 amino acids. The germline V gene has CDR1 SEHNR and CDR2 FQNEAQ (reference sequence). CDR3 amino acids: CASSLAWDVPGLYGYTF. As DNA, the CDR3 is TGTGCCAGCAGCTTAGCGTGGGACGTCCCGGGCTTATATGGCTACACCTTC.

V gene TRBV10-2 combines with J gene TRBJ2-7, with 11 bases matching TRBD2. In germline, CDR1 is WSHSY, CDR2 SAAADI. The J segment lost 6 bases and the V segment lost 9 bases, leaving 10 bases of the junction unmatched. This CDR3 contains 14 residues. This CDR3 reads CASSVAGGPLEQYF. CDR3 nucleotide sequence: TGCGCCAGTTCTGTAGCGGGAGGGCCCCTCGAGCAGTACTTC.